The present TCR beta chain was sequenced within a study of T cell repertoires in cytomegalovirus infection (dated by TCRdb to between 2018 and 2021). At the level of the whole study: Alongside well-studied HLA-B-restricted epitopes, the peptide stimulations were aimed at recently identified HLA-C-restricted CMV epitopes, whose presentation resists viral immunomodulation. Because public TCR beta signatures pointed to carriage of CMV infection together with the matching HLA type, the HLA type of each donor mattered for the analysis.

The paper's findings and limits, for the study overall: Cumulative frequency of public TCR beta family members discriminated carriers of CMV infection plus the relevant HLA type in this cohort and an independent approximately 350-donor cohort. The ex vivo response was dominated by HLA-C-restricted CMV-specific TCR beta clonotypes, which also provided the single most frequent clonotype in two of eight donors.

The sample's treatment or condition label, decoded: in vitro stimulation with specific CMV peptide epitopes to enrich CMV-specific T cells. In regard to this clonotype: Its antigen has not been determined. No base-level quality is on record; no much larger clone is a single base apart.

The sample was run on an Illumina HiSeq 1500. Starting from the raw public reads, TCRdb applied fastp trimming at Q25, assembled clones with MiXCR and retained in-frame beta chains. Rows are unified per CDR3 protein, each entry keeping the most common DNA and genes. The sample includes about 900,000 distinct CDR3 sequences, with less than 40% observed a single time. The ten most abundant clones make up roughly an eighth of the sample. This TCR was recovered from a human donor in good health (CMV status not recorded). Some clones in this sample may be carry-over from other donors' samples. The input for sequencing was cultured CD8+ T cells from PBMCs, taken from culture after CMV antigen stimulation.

CDR3 protein: CASSYAGDSSYNEQFF. The nucleotide sequence reads TGTGCCAGCAGTTACGCGGGGGATAGCTCCTACAATGAGCAGTTCTTC. The chain is made from TRBV6-1 and TRBJ2-1; 7 bases in between match TRBD2. Spanning cysteine to phenylalanine, the CDR3 consists of 16 amino acids. Only the CDR3 DNA is retained, 48 bases long and in frame from the first base. Trimming removed 5 bases from V and 0 bases from J; the gene matches leave 7 bases unexplained. The germline V gene yields MNHNS for CDR1 and SASEGT for CDR2.